This TCR beta chain was captured by sequencing in a study of blood T cell repertoires in COVID-19. Libraries were prepared by immunoSEQ multiplex PCR; TCRdb keeps only in-frame clonotypes and omits some of them. The sample carries about 190,000 clones, 65% to 85% recorded once. Germline V lookup: CDR1 KGHDR, CDR2 SFDVKD. The CDR3 covers 16 residues. V trimming: 3 bases; J trimming: 3 bases; junction bases outside the gene matches: 4. The V and J genes are TRBV24-1 and TRBJ1-5; TRBD1 matches at 10 bases. The origin of this receptor is a woman under 40 who had recovered from COVID-19. Material: PBMCs or T cells enriched from blood (not recorded which). CDR3 loop: CATSDKDRGNNQPQHF. The DNA for the CDR3 is TGTGCCACCAGTGATAAGGACAGGGGGAACAATCAGCCCCAGCATTTT.